Included here is one T cell receptor beta chain sequence, with context. Antigen specificity is unknown. This sample was included in a study of T cell responses to AZD1222 COVID-19 vaccine. Sequencing was performed with immunoSEQ multiplex PCR; in TCRdb, only in-frame clones are kept and a portion is missing. The sample yields 90,000 to 150,000 clones, roughly 90% seen once. The CDR3 runs to 13 residues. Between the trimmed V and J ends, which lost 6 bases and 4 bases, there was a span of 11 bases. Germline V CDR1 and CDR2: KGHSH, LQKENI. General study results and limits: Donors were largely white British and mainly female; clonal diversity was possibly underestimated.

Sequencing used peripheral blood, obtained on day 0 of AZD1222 vaccination. This TCR came from an adult in good health. The V and J genes are TRBV18 and TRBJ2-3; D uncertain. The CDR3 sequence is CASSSHAPDTQYF. Written as DNA, the CDR3 is TGTGCCAGCTCCTCTCATGCCCCAGATACGCAGTATTTT.